The table lists the clone carrying this T cell receptor beta chain with a few counts. The data are from a study of Ad26.COV2.S vaccination and SARS-CoV-2 variants. Study-level information: Administration of Ad26.COV2.S was intramuscular, either once or twice 56 days apart.

As for treatment: some 19 received Ad26.COV2.S at low or high dose, single or two shots; a few received placebo; per-sample allocation not given. Samples analyzed were those drawn on day 63 after the first vaccine or placebo injection. At a Boston site, the person donating was an adult of 18-55 years. V shed 0 bases and J 2 bases; nucleotides not matched to a gene: 7. The CDR3 spans 18 residues. From germline, CDR1 is KGHDR and CDR2 SFDVKD. Some clones are missing from TCRdb's copy, which holds only in-frame ones; the method was immunoSEQ multiplex PCR. The top ten hold roughly 3.3% of the sample, which has approximately 400,000 clones, approximately 85% seen once.

V gene TRBV24-1 combines with J gene TRBJ2-1; 9 positions match TRBD2. The specimen was peripheral blood, collected in a trial of Ad26.COV2.S vaccine versus placebo. This TCR was sampled from a person between 18 and 59 years old who received the Ad26.COV2.S COVID-19 vaccine or a placebo. This chain's CDR3 is CATSDLGTSRGAYNEQFF. The CDR3 bases are TGTGCCACCAGTGATTTGGGGACTAGCCGCGGGGCCTACAATGAGCAGTTCTTC.